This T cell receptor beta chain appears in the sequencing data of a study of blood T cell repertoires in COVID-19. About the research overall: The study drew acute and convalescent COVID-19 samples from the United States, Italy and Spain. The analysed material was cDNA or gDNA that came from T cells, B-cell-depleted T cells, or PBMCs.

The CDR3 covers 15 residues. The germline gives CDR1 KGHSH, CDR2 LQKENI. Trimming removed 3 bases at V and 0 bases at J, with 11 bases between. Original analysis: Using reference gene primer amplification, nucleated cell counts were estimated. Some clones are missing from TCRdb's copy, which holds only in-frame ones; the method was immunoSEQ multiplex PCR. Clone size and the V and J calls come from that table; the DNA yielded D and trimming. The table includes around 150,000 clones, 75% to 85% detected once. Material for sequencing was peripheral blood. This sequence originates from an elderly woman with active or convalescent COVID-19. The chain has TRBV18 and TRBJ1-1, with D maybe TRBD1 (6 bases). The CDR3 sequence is CASSPNAGVNTEAFF. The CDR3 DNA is TGTGCCAGCTCACCGAATGCAGGGGTGAACACTGAAGCTTTCTTT.